One and the same sample provided the 23 T cell receptor beta chains below, sequenced in a study of cytomegalovirus exposure and HLA in healthy donors. The table came from immunoSEQ multiplex PCR; TCRdb's copy has only in-frame clones and leaves some out. The repertoire holds more than 250,000 clones, with 80% to 95% as singletons. Sequenced sample: PBMCs. These receptors originate from a woman aged 25-40 years in good health and CMV-seronegative.

The CDR3 DNA follows: TGTGCCAGCAGTTTACGGGGTTCCCGCGTCTACGAGCAGTACTTC. Translation: CASSLRGSRVYEQYF. This chain joins TRBV27 and TRBJ2-7; D possibly corresponds to TRBD2 (5 bases). The CDR3 sequence is 15 residues long. Germline CDR1 MNHEY, CDR2 SMNVEV (reference sequence). The germline V and J ends were trimmed by 2 bases and 3 bases, with 14 bases remaining between them.

V gene TRBV28 combines with J gene TRBJ1-1, with a tentative D call TRBD1 (6 bases). V was shortened by 10 bases and J by 3 bases, with 33 bases between the two germline ends. The V gene's germline CDR1 is MDHEN and CDR2 SYDVKM. This CDR3 comprises 19 residues. The DNA for the CDR3 is TGTGCCAAGGGGGACCAAGAGGGGCTTCTGAGAACCTCGGACACTGAAGCTTTCTTT. Translating gives CAKGDQEGLLRTSDTEAFF.

The chain is built from TRBV15 and TRBJ2-7; D is possibly TRBD1 (5 bases). The CDR3 is made up of 17 amino acids. V dropped 0 bases and J dropped 0 bases, with 15 bases sitting between them. The V gene's germline CDR1 is LNHNV and CDR2 YYDKDF (reference sequence). The CDR3 DNA follows: TGTGCCACCAGCAGAGATAGGGCAGGGCCGAACTCCTACGAGCAGTACTTC. This codes for CATSRDRAGPNSYEQYF.

The chain uses TRBV7-3 and TRBJ2-1; TRBD2 agrees at 11 bases. This CDR3 region has 15 residues. The V gene's germline CDR1 is SGHTA and CDR2 FQGTGA. V gave up 1 base and J gave up 5 bases; unmatched junction bases: 1. The chain's CDR3 is CASSLKTSGNNEQFF. The CDR3 DNA reads as TGTGCCAGCAGCTTAAAGACTAGCGGGAACAATGAGCAGTTCTTC.

This clone was counted a single time. The chain employs TRBV5-7 and TRBJ2-7; the D is unclear. TRBV5-7 counts as an open reading frame of uncertain function. The CDR3 is 13 amino acids. Deletions cut 4 bases from V and 3 bases from J, with 11 bases between. The CDR3 DNA reads as TGTGCCAGCAGCGCGGACGGAATCTACGAGCAGTACTTC. This sequence encodes CASSADGIYEQYF.

This clone showed up just once. The rearrangement links TRBV4-2 to TRBJ2-7; maybe TRBD2 (5 bases). Trimming stripped 4 bases from V and 2 bases from J, with 18 bases between. This CDR3 has 16 amino acids. CDR1 and CDR2 (germline): LGHNA, YNFKEQ. The CDR3 region is CASSPLPLATTYEQYF. The CDR3, as DNA: TGTGCCAGCAGCCCCCTACCTTTAGCGACTACCTACGAGCAGTACTTC.

The rearrangement links TRBV5-6 to TRBJ2-1; 8 bases line up with TRBD2. The CDR3 sequence is 15 residues long. Germline lookup yields CDR1 SGHDT and CDR2 YYEEEE. The V gene end was trimmed by 4 bases and the J gene end by 4 bases; junction bases not matched to a gene: 7. This chain's CDR3 is CASSHPGLGYNEQFF. The CDR3 nucleotides read TGTGCCAGCAGCCATCCGGGACTAGGTTACAATGAGCAGTTCTTC.

The rearrangement uses TRBV5-1 and TRBJ1-3; TRBD1 might be the D (6 bases). The CDR3 loop spans 15 amino acids. The V end lost 0 bases, the J end lost 2 bases, and 9 bases lay between the germline ends. The germline V gene has CDR1 SGHRS and CDR2 YFSETQ. The CDR3 spells CASSLVGGPGNTIYF. For the CDR3, the DNA is TGCGCCAGCAGCTTGGTTGGGGGGCCTGGAAACACCATATATTTT.

The table lists this clone with a few counts. The rearrangement links TRBV10-3 to TRBJ1-4; no definite D call. CDR3 length: 14 residues. CDR1 is ENHRY, CDR2 SYGVKD, per germline. V was cut by 4 bases and J by 7 bases, with 13 bases left in between. The CDR3 nucleotides read TGTGCCATCAGTGGGGCTAACTTGGGTGAAAAACTGTTTTTT. It yields the protein CAISGANLGEKLFF.

This clone was observed many times. The chain carries TRBV6-1 and TRBJ1-5; weak D call: TRBD1 (6 bases). From germline, CDR1 is MNHNS and CDR2 SASEGT. Trimming took 4 bases from V and 3 from J, leaving 13 bases between them. CDR3 length: 15 amino acids. This chain's CDR3 is CASSVFLGANQPQHF. The CDR3 DNA follows: TGTGCCAGCAGTGTGTTTTTGGGGGCCAATCAGCCCCAGCATTTT.

The genes are TRBV5-1 and TRBJ2-7; 7 bases fit TRBD1. This CDR3 is 15 amino acids long. The J segment lost 1 base and the V segment lost 4 bases, leaving 8 bases of the junction unmatched. Germline V gene data show CDR1 as SGHRS and CDR2 as YFSETQ. CDR3 residues: CASSTPDRPSYEQYF. The CDR3 DNA reads as TGCGCCAGCAGCACCCCGGACAGGCCTTCCTACGAGCAGTACTTC.

In its sample, this clone was seen once. The chain combines TRBV29-1 with TRBJ2-7; D gene ambiguous. Germline CDR1 SQVTM, CDR2 ANQGSEA. There are 10 residues in the CDR3. With 5 bases removed from V and 5 bases from J, the gap between germline ends came to 7 bases. This CDR3 is CSVSVDEQYF. CDR3 DNA: TGCAGCGTTTCCGTGGACGAGCAGTACTTC.

The chain combines TRBV6-5 with TRBJ1-2, with 7 bases lining up with TRBD1. The ends lost 2 bases at V and 7 bases at J; junction bases unmatched: 7. Germline values: CDR1 MNHEY, CDR2 SVGAGI. The CDR3 consists of 14 residues. CDR3 protein: CASSYKGGAGGYTF. CDR3 nucleotides: TGTGCCAGCAGTTACAAAGGGGGCGCTGGTGGCTACACCTTC.

The CDR3 sequence: CASSPSQMNTEAFF. DNA for the CDR3: TGTGCCAGCTCACCATCACAAATGAACACTGAAGCTTTCTTT. This rearrangement joins TRBV18 to TRBJ1-1; D is undetermined. Germline CDR1 is KGHSH and CDR2 is LQKENI. Trimming took 2 bases from V and 0 from J, leaving 7 bases between them. This CDR3 spans 14 amino acids.

This chain's CDR3 is CASSTEGVPSGNTIYF. DNA for the CDR3: TGTGCCAGCAGTACAGAAGGGGTTCCCTCTGGAAACACCATATATTTT. J is TRBJ1-3 and V is TRBV28; D perhaps matches TRBD1 (5 bases). V lost 5 bases, J lost 0 bases, and 14 bases lay in between. From germline, CDR1 is MDHEN and CDR2 SYDVKM. The CDR3 is 16 amino acids.

The rearrangement uses TRBV23-1 and TRBJ2-3; D not certain. TRBV23-1 carries the ORF label, with uncertain function. Trimming took 0 bases from V and 0 from J, leaving 7 bases between them. The CDR3 consists of 15 residues. The CDR3 spells CASSQSSVSTDTQYF. In nucleotides, the CDR3 is TGCGCCAGCAGTCAATCGTCAGTAAGCACAGATACGCAGTATTTT.

The rearrangement joins TRBV12-5 to TRBJ2-7, with 14 positions matching TRBD2. CDR3 length equals 14 residues. Per germline, CDR1 LGHNT and CDR2 FRNRAP. Losses at the gene ends were 4 bases for V and 5 bases for J; bases not matched to a gene: 1. The CDR3 region has the DNA TGTGCTAGTGGTTCGGGACTAGCGGGAGACGAGCAGTACTTC. Its translation: CASGSGLAGDEQYF.

This clone was counted a few times. This sequence joins TRBV29-1 and TRBJ1-2; 9 bases map to TRBD1. V trimming: 4 bases; J trimming: 6 bases; junction bases outside the gene matches: 3. Germline values: CDR1 SQVTM, CDR2 ANQGSEA. The CDR3 length is 12 residues. The CDR3 bases are TGCAGCGTTGTACGGGACAGGGATGGCTACACCTTC. Translation: CSVVRDRDGYTF.

The J gene is TRBJ2-7, the V gene TRBV7-8; D assignment may be TRBD1 or TRBD2 (5 bases each). CDR1 and CDR2 from the germline V gene are SGHVS and FQNEAQ. CDR3 length equals 13 residues. V lost 3 bases and J lost 4, with 10 bases in between. CDR3 nucleotide sequence: TGTGCCAGCAGCTTGTCCAGGGAGTACGAGCAGTACTTC. It yields the protein CASSLSREYEQYF.

The V gene is TRBV11-2, the J gene TRBJ2-7; unclear D gene. The ends were cut back, 6 bases at V and 5 bases at J, with 14 bases in the middle. Germline CDR1 reads SGHAT; CDR2 reads FQNNGV. The CDR3 has 13 amino acids. The CDR3 sequence: CASRIAESNEQYF. The CDR3 DNA is TGTGCCAGCAGGATTGCAGAATCTAACGAGCAGTACTTC.

The chain couples TRBV7-8 to TRBJ1-5; TRBD1 matches at 9 bases. The ends lost 5 bases at V and 2 bases at J; junction bases unmatched: 4. Germline CDR1 SGHVS, CDR2 FQNEAQ. The CDR3 spans 15 residues. CDR3 sequence reads: CASSPQGAGNQPQHF. The CDR3 DNA reads as TGTGCCAGCAGCCCACAGGGGGCTGGCAATCAGCCCCAGCATTTT. Looking up the rest from reference TRBV7-8 and TRBJ1-5 gives the full variable domain: GAGVSQSPRYKVAKRGQDVALRCDPISGHVSLFWYQQALGQGPEFLTYFQNEAQLDKSGLPSDRFFAERPEGSVSTLKIQRTQQEDSAVYLCASSPQGAGNQPQHFGDGTRLSIL.

J is TRBJ1-5 and V is TRBV6-6, with D possibly matching TRBD1 (5 bases). From germline, CDR1 is MNHNY and CDR2 SVGAGI (reference sequence). There are 16 residues in the CDR3. V gave up 1 base and J gave up 2 bases, with 12 bases separating them. This chain's CDR3 is CASSYLGRDGNQPQHF. The CDR3 DNA reads as TGTGCCAGCAGTTACTTGGGCAGGGACGGCAATCAGCCCCAGCATTTT.

The chain carries TRBV27 and TRBJ1-1; D gene uncertain. The CDR3 loop spans 15 amino acids. V gave up 4 bases and J gave up 1 base, with 13 bases separating them. CDR1 MNHEY and CDR2 SMNVEV come from the germline V gene (reference sequence). The CDR3 sequence is CASSSYATRNTEAFF. The CDR3 nucleotides read TGTGCCAGCAGTTCCTATGCAACGCGGAACACTGAAGCTTTCTTT.